In its sample, the clone carrying this T cell receptor beta chain was seen once. This sample is drawn from a study of blood T cell repertoires in COVID-19. Study context: The United States, Italy and Spain supplied acute and convalescent COVID-19 samples. PBMCs, B-cell-depleted T cells, or T cells provided the cDNA or gDNA that made up the material.

V was cut by 0 bases and J by 3 bases, with 5 bases left in between. This CDR3 has 13 residues. Per the germline V gene, CDR1 is SEHNR and CDR2 is FQNEAQ (reference sequence). Participants spanned ages about 18 to 100 years and resided in 24 US areas. Two negative PCRs, clearance, or symptom resolution had been documented for recovered Cohort 3 donors. Sequencing was performed with immunoSEQ multiplex PCR; in TCRdb, only in-frame clones are kept and a portion is missing. Of roughly 260,000 clones in the sample, 70% to 90% were seen once. V and J are TRBV7-9 and TRBJ1-2, with D possibly matching TRBD1 (5 bases). Sequencing was performed on PBMCs or T cells enriched from blood (not recorded which). The TCR originated in a woman aged 45 to 65 who had recovered from COVID-19. CDR3 amino acids: CASSLAGDYGYTF. The CDR3 region has the DNA TGTGCCAGCAGCTTAGCAGGGGACTATGGCTACACCTTC.